This entry describes one T cell receptor beta chain. No antigen is known for it. No qualities accompany the bases; no much larger clone lies one base away. The same CDR3 arises from other DNA sequences in this sample as well. From cysteine to phenylalanine, the CDR3 is 12 amino acids long. Only the CDR3 DNA stays, 36 bases, in frame from base 1. CDR1 and CDR2 were assigned from the germline V gene as SGHRS and YFSETQ. V and J are truncated by 3 bases and 8 bases respectively, leaving an intervening sequence of 8 bases. Using the deep immunoSEQ assay, TCR CDR3 regions were amplified from genomic DNA by multiplex PCR. Extracted genomic DNA from each cell subset was spread evenly across all wells of several immunoSEQ 96-well plates, with each plate serving as a replicate. Each replicate PCR for sorted subsets received roughly 0.2 ug genomic DNA, equal to roughly 30,000 T cell genomes. Purified libraries were measured with a Qubit 3.0 fluorometer, size-checked on a Bioanalyzer 2100, and measured again with the KAPA Library Quantification kit. Every immunoSEQ 96-well plate was sequenced on a separate single-read 150-cycle Illumina NextSeq 550 flow cell. The paper's data handling went like this. Because only junctional sequences without quality scores were contained in the immunoSEQ output, filtering matching that applied to full-length reads could not be performed. To assign V/J genes and CDR3, sequences were annotated using PyIR, a Python wrapper for IgBLAST v1.9, with IMGT germline references. Any read was removed if the V/J assignment was weak (E-value above 1e-6), the CDR3 was missing, or the read contained stop codons, out-of-frame junctions, or ambiguous translated residues. V3J clonotypes were defined by identical inferred V gene, J gene, and CDR3 amino acid sequence. To compute the percentage overlap between repertoires, the number of shared unique clonotypes was divided by the size of the smaller repertoire. Three approaches were used to assess repertoire richness: RTK rarefaction, the Chao1 estimator, and Recon v2.1 estimates of unobserved clonotypes. For all TCRbeta clonotypes obtained by the gDNA method from four donors, generation probabilities were computed with OLGA. Drawn from immuneACCESS, this table holds only the in-frame rearrangements with V and J called that TCRdb kept. Clones are partly lost; checked studies trace under half to an unresolved V gene and leave the rest unexplained. V and J calls and clone size come straight from that table; D and trimming were deduced from the DNA. Recorded for this sample are about a million clones; under 80% of them occurred a single time. The ten largest clonotypes hold about 1.5% of the sample.

These data come from a study of shared clonotypes between healthy human individuals (dated by TCRdb to about 2020). In the study overall: The cohort comprised a couple of women and a few men aged 18 to 49 years. For each donor, CD4 naive and CD4 memory were each given three plates, CD8 naive was given two plates, and CD8 memory was given one plate. To estimate repertoire size and how much clonotypes are shared between individuals, the study performed deep sequencing of blood TCR repertoires from a few healthy adults. Different laboratories and diverse techniques were used to prepare libraries and sequence TCR repertoires, to increase sequencing depth and limit assay-specific biases. Each donor's leukapheresis produced roughly between roughly 0.85 and 9 billion PBMCs. Points the paper makes about the study in general: About 5% of naive CD4, 3.5% of naive CD8, roughly 2.4% of memory CD4, and 0.4% of memory CD8 clonotypes were shared across a few donors. Only blood was sampled, and tissue TCR repertoires likely differ from those in blood. Pairwise subsampling led to the expectation that sequencing depth would affect the degree of clonotype sharing among donors. Estimated clonotype richness was generally larger for naive than for memory subsets. The genetic and exposure-history diversity represented was limited by the small number of donors. Even with the large sequencing depth, rarefaction of the sorted-subset datasets indicated that sequencing was incomplete. Compared with non-shared clonotypes, the clonotypes found in all four sorted-subset donors had higher generation probabilities.

Donors were healthy HIV-negative adults with no recently reported acute infections or vaccinations. Every donor was a Caucasian adult residing in Nashville, Tennessee, USA. CD4+ T cells were enriched through magnetic negative selection, after which naive cells were positively selected on CD45RA and the remaining negative fraction served as the memory subset. Blood was obtained by leukapheresis, after which PBMCs were separated by Ficoll-Histopaque density gradient centrifugation and cryopreserved in liquid nitrogen vapor phase. Purity and quantity of every magnetically sorted T cell population were checked by analytical flow cytometry. Each sorted fraction had its genomic DNA isolated and then quantified by UV absorbance on a Nanodrop 2000c.

The receptor comes from a man younger than 35 in good health. Sequencing was carried out using memory CD4+ T cells sorted from blood. The intended sense of this specimen's cell subset or site label: CD45RA-negative fraction. This sequence uses TRBV5-1 and TRBJ2-2; confidence is insufficient to name the D gene. The CDR3 is CASSSAGGELFF. Read as DNA, the sequence is TGCGCCAGCAGCTCTGCCGGGGGGGAGCTGTTTTTT.